This T cell receptor beta chain was obtained from a study of cytotoxic CD8 clonotypes in ibrutinib-treated CLL. Findings of the study overall: Private clonotypes, not public ones, expanded at ibrutinib response.

As to this clone: Its cognate antigen is unknown.

Using immunoSEQ multiplex PCR, the repertoire was profiled, and TCRdb retains in-frame clones only, with some absent. The sample has 130,000 to 150,000 clones, roughly 90% seen once. This clonotype was sampled from a human donor with chronic lymphocytic leukemia. Here the sequenced sample was PBMCs, taken after 12 months of ibrutinib treatment.

The CDR3 region has the DNA TGTGCCAGCAGCTCTGAAACTAGCGGGAGTCTGGGCAATGAGCAGTTCTTC. This translates into CASSSETSGSLGNEQFF. This rearrangement joins TRBV7-3 to TRBJ2-1; 11 bases fit TRBD2. CDR3 length: 17 amino acids. The junction had 11 bases not matched to a gene; V was cut back by 4 bases and J by 6 bases. The germline CDR1 and CDR2 sequences are SGHTA and FQGTGA.